The 28 T cell receptor beta chains listed next were all sequenced from one sample in a study of blood T cell repertoires in COVID-19. The data were produced by immunoSEQ multiplex PCR, yet TCRdb's version contains in-frame clones alone and is incomplete. The sample records tens of thousands of clones, around 76% being singletons. What was sequenced was peripheral blood. The receptors derive from a man aged 70-80 years with active or convalescent COVID-19.

V gene TRBV6-2 or TRBV6-3 combines with J gene TRBJ2-1, with a possible D match to TRBD2 (7 bases). The CDR3 contains 15 residues. V was shortened by 1 base and J by 4 bases, with 11 bases between the two germline ends. The germline V gene has CDR1 MNHEY and CDR2 SVGEGT. CDR3 region: CASSYFGGPYNEQFF. CDR3 coding DNA: TGTGCCAGCAGTTACTTCGGGGGGCCGTACAATGAGCAGTTCTTC.

The genes are TRBV5-1 and TRBJ2-4; D possibly corresponds to TRBD2 (5 bases). V lost 4 bases to trimming and J lost 5 bases, with 10 bases between them. This CDR3 contains 13 residues. Germline CDR1 is SGHRS and CDR2 is YFSETQ. CDR3 DNA sequence: TGCGCCAGCAGCGAGGGATGGCAAAACATTCAGTACTTC. Translated, it gives CASSEGWQNIQYF.

The chain carries TRBV4-2 and TRBJ2-3, with 8 bases aligning to TRBD1. The CDR3 consists of 14 residues. Germline CDR1 reads LGHNA; CDR2 reads YNFKEQ. Trimming removed 5 bases from V and 4 bases from J; junction bases left unmatched: 5. The CDR3 nucleotides are TGTGCCAGCAGCAACAGGGGGAACCCAGATACGCAGTATTTT. Translated, it gives CASSNRGNPDTQYF.

The chain has TRBV6-6 and TRBJ2-3; 7 bases line up with TRBD2. Germline V lookup: CDR1 MNHNY, CDR2 SVGAGI (reference sequence). The CDR3 is 15 amino acids. The junction had 8 bases not matched to a gene; V was cut back by 6 bases and J by 2 bases. The CDR3 protein is CASRRQRGSTDTQYF. The DNA for the CDR3 is TGTGCCAGCAGGCGCCAGCGGGGATCCACAGATACGCAGTATTTT.

The CDR3 loop is CASTSGGYEQYF. The CDR3, as DNA: TGTGCCAGTACTAGCGGGGGTTACGAGCAGTACTTC. The gene calls are TRBV5-6 and TRBJ2-7; 11 bases fit TRBD2. The germline V gene encodes CDR1 SGHDT and CDR2 YYEEEE. J lost 4 bases, V lost 8 bases, and 2 bases had no gene match. The CDR3 length is 12 residues.

The chain uses TRBV5-1 and TRBJ1-2; D uncertain. This CDR3 comprises 12 residues. V lost 5 bases and J lost 4, with 9 bases in between. In germline, CDR1 is SGHRS, CDR2 YFSETQ. The CDR3 DNA sequence: TGCGCCAGCAGTATAGGAGTCTATGGCTACACCTTC. Amino acids: CASSIGVYGYTF.

V and J are TRBV10-2 and TRBJ1-4; no clear D. The ends were cut back, 3 bases at V and 3 bases at J, with 8 bases in the middle. CDR1 and CDR2 (germline): WSHSY, SAAADI. The CDR3 has 14 residues. The chain's CDR3 is CASSDRTSNEKLFF. CDR3 DNA: TGCGCCAGCAGTGATCGGACTTCTAATGAAAAACTGTTTTTT.

V usage is TRBV7-6 and J usage is TRBJ2-5; no reliable D call. Per the germline V gene, CDR1 is SGHVS and CDR2 is FNYEAQ. The CDR3 loop spans 11 amino acids. The V gene lost 5 bases and the J gene lost 4 bases, with 5 bases spanning the gap. CDR3 protein: CASSPLETQYF. The CDR3 coding sequence is TGTGCCAGCAGCCCCTTAGAGACCCAGTACTTC. Based on the CDR3 plus reference TRBV7-6 and TRBJ2-5, the full variable domain is GAGVSQSPRYKVTKRGQDVALRCDPISGHVSLYWYRQALGQGPEFLTYFNYEAQQDKSGLPNDRFSAERPEGSISTLTIQRTEQRDSAMYRCASSPLETQYFGPGTRLLVL.

The chain employs TRBV7-3 and TRBJ2-7; D possibly corresponds to TRBD2 (6 bases). The CDR3 consists of 17 residues. V was pared by 4 bases and J by 1 base, with 20 bases between. The germline gives CDR1 SGHTA, CDR2 FQGTGA. The CDR3 protein is CASSSLHGGLLSYEQYF. The CDR3 DNA follows: TGTGCCAGCAGCTCCCTCCACGGGGGTCTCTTATCCTACGAGCAGTACTTC.

The J gene is TRBJ2-5, the V gene TRBV2; the D is unclear. Germline values: CDR1 SNHLY, CDR2 FYNNEI. The length of the CDR3 is 11 residues. V lost 5 bases to trimming and J lost 2 bases, with 3 bases between them. The CDR3 protein is CASSPQETQYF. The DNA of the CDR3 is TGTGCCAGCAGTCCTCAAGAGACCCAGTACTTC.

This sequence joins TRBV27 and TRBJ1-5, with D maybe TRBD1 (5 bases). This CDR3 is built from 14 residues. In germline, CDR1 is MNHEY, CDR2 SMNVEV (reference sequence). V shed 3 bases and J shed 5 bases, with 11 bases lying between them. As DNA, the CDR3 is TGTGCCAGCAGTTTGGAGGGGTACCATCAGCCCCAGCATTTT. It specifies CASSLEGYHQPQHF.

This sequence joins TRBV2 and TRBJ1-2, with D uncertain. Trimming took off 8 bases at V and 4 bases at J, with 11 bases between the two ends. This CDR3 region has 12 residues. Germline V gene sequence: CDR1 SNHLY, CDR2 FYNNEI. CDR3 sequence: CASGRAGYGYTF. DNA for the CDR3: TGTGCCAGCGGAAGGGCGGGCTATGGCTACACCTTC.

This clone was picked up one time. The gene calls are TRBV3-1 (or the pseudogene TRBV3-2) and TRBJ1-2; D remains ambiguous. The V gene's germline CDR1 is LGHDT and CDR2 YNNKEL (reference sequence). This CDR3 spans 11 amino acids. Trimming pared 3 bases from V and 4 bases from J, leaving 3 bases between. The DNA of the CDR3 is TGTGCCAGCAGCCACGGCTATGGCTACACCTTC. Protein product: CASSHGYGYTF.

V usage is TRBV7-3 and J usage is TRBJ2-1, with D hard to call. CDR3 length: 13 residues. Germline V gene sequence: CDR1 SGHTA, CDR2 FQGTGA. Trimming removed 1 base from V and 13 bases from J, with 14 bases in between. The CDR3, as DNA: TGTGCCAGCAGCTTAAGTAGTGGCGGCGAACAGTTCTTC. It translates to CASSLSSGGEQFF.

The chain joins TRBV18 to TRBJ2-1; the match to TRBD2 covers 9 bases. Germline loops: CDR1 KGHSH, CDR2 LQKENI. V lost 5 bases and J lost 8; bases outside the gene matches: 13. The CDR3 length is 16 residues. The CDR3 DNA is TGTGCCAGCTCAGCGTCAGCGGGGGGAAATGGGGATGAGCAGTTCTTC. This translates into CASSASAGGNGDEQFF.

This clone occurred once. The V gene is TRBV5-4, the J gene TRBJ2-2, with TRBD2 matching 10 bases. The V gene's germline CDR1 is SGHNT and CDR2 YYREEE (reference sequence). The trim removed 0 bases at V and 8 bases at J, leaving 10 bases unmatched. The length of the CDR3 is 17 residues. The CDR3 is CASSLAQLAGARGELFF. The CDR3 nucleotides are TGTGCCAGCAGCTTGGCCCAGCTAGCGGGGGCTAGAGGGGAGCTGTTTTTT.

The chain has TRBV2 and TRBJ1-2, with D possibly matching TRBD1 (6 bases). Germline assignment: CDR1 SNHLY and CDR2 FYNNEI. CDR3 length: 13 residues. Trimming stripped 4 bases from V and 7 bases from J, with 13 bases between. The CDR3 region is CASSGHTGSGYTF. The CDR3 nucleotides read TGTGCCAGCAGTGGGCACACAGGGTCTGGCTACACCTTC.

This sequence joins TRBV2 and TRBJ2-5, with 14 nucleotides matching TRBD2. The V gene's germline CDR1 is SNHLY and CDR2 FYNNEI. The junction had 10 bases not matched to a gene; V was cut back by 7 bases and J by 3 bases. CDR3 length equals 17 residues. In DNA, the CDR3 is TGTGCCAGCAAATCCAGGACTAGCGGGGGGAAAAAAGAGACCCAGTACTTC. Translated, it gives CASKSRTSGGKKETQYF.

The genes are TRBV19 and TRBJ2-2; TRBD2 matches 12 bases. Per germline, CDR1 LNHDA and CDR2 SQIVND (reference sequence). The V segment lost 4 bases and the J segment 1 base; nucleotides outside the gene matches: 4. CDR3 length: 17 residues. The CDR3 sequence is CASSTLLAGGNTGELFF. The DNA of the CDR3 is TGTGCCAGTAGTACGCTACTAGCGGGGGGGAACACCGGGGAGCTGTTTTTT.

This sequence joins TRBV5-1 and TRBJ2-7; 13 positions match TRBD2. This CDR3 has 17 residues. CDR1 is SGHRS and CDR2 is YFSETQ in the germline V gene. V lost 0 bases and J lost 2; bases outside the gene matches: 5. In DNA, the CDR3 is TGCGCCAGCAGCTTGGGACTAGCGGGGGGTCGAACCTACGAGCAGTACTTC. This encodes CASSLGLAGGRTYEQYF.

CDR3 DNA sequence: TGTGCCAGCAGCCGGAGTTCCACCGGGGAGCTGTTTTTT. Its translation is CASSRSSTGELFF. The V and J genes are TRBV7-3 and TRBJ2-2; D ambiguous. The CDR3 has 13 residues. Germline V CDR1 and CDR2: SGHTA, FQGTGA. V was clipped by 5 bases and J by 4 bases, with 8 bases between them.

The chain employs TRBV5-4 and TRBJ2-1, with TRBD2 matching 13 bases. The CDR3 sequence is 15 residues long. Unmatched junction bases numbered 7, after V lost 4 bases and J lost 9 bases. Germline V gene data show CDR1 as SGHNT and CDR2 as YYREEE (reference sequence). CDR3 in DNA: TGTGCCAGCAGCAAAACTAGCGGGGGGGCGGGTGAGCAGTTCTTC. It is translated as CASSKTSGGAGEQFF.

The chain's CDR3 is CASSRTLDAGGPNEQFF. CDR3 coding DNA: TGTGCCAGCAGCCGTACACTCGACGCGGGGGGCCCCAATGAGCAGTTCTTC. The genes are TRBV5-8 and TRBJ2-1; 8 bases match TRBD2. V gave up 4 bases and J gave up 6 bases; unmatched junction bases: 15. The germline V gene has CDR1 SGHTS and CDR2 YDEGEE. The CDR3 is made up of 17 amino acids.

A few counts support this clone. The chain employs TRBV29-1 and TRBJ2-1; D is ambiguous. Germline-derived CDR1 and CDR2 are SQVTM and ANQGSEA. V was trimmed by 4 bases and J by 4 bases, leaving 2 bases between them. The CDR3 is made up of 10 amino acids. The DNA of the CDR3 is TGCAGCGTTGCTTACAATGAGCAGTTCTTC. This encodes CSVAYNEQFF.

This chain connects TRBV6-1 to TRBJ1-2; D possibly corresponds to TRBD1 (6 bases). Germline V gene sequence: CDR1 MNHNS, CDR2 SASEGT. Between the trimmed V and J ends, which lost 2 bases and 6 bases, there was a span of 10 bases. The CDR3 is 13 amino acids. CDR3 protein: CASSELTGHGYTF. The DNA for the CDR3 is TGTGCCAGCAGTGAACTGACAGGTCATGGCTACACCTTC.

The rearrangement uses TRBV19 and TRBJ1-4; TRBD1 agrees at 7 bases. V trimming: 7 bases; J trimming: 1 base; junction bases outside the gene matches: 15. CDR1 is LNHDA and CDR2 is SQIVND in the germline V gene (reference sequence). This CDR3 comprises 18 residues. CDR3 sequence reads: CASTPSAGGYETNEKLFF. In DNA form, the CDR3 reads TGTGCCAGTACCCCTTCCGCAGGGGGGTATGAAACTAATGAAAAACTGTTTTTT.

As DNA, the CDR3 is TGTGCCAGCGGGACAGGGAATGAAAAACTGTTTTTT. Its protein is CASGTGNEKLFF. The chain couples TRBV28 to TRBJ1-4, with 9 bases aligning to TRBD1. In germline, CDR1 is MDHEN, CDR2 SYDVKM. V shed 8 bases and J 5 bases; nucleotides not matched to a gene: 0. This CDR3 contains 12 residues.

This chain uses TRBV28 with TRBJ1-1, with TRBD1 as a possible D gene (6 bases). The germline V gene has CDR1 MDHEN and CDR2 SYDVKM. The CDR3 loop spans 15 amino acids. Trimming shortened V by 5 bases and J by 6 bases, and 19 bases separated the two germline ends. The CDR3 DNA reads TGTGCCAGCAGTCTCTACCCCCGTAAGGGGGCTGAAGCTTTCTTT. Translated, it gives CASSLYPRKGAEAFF. Full variable domain (missing parts from reference TRBV28 and TRBJ1-1): DVKVTQSSRYLVKRTGEKVFLECVQDMDHENMFWYRQDPGLGLRLIYFSYDVKMKEKGDIPEGYSVSREKKERFSLILESASTNQTSMYLCASSLYPRKGAEAFFGQGTRLTVV.